Listed below are T cell receptor beta chains from one sample, sequenced in a study of blood T cell repertoires in COVID-19. TCRdb's table, derived via immunoSEQ multiplex PCR, lists solely in-frame clones and lacks some. The sample includes some 70,000 clones, approximately 90% of them seen just once. The source material was peripheral blood. The receptors here all came from a man aged 60 to 75 with acute or convalescent COVID-19. The CDR3 runs from the conserved cysteine through the conserved F or W. Each record gives: clone size, D gene, V gene, J gene, CDR3 protein, CDR3 DNA. The D gene is left open where the match is weak. The size of a clone is reported for some rows only, either as once, few or many, or as a class for expanded clones.

clone_size: .; d_call: .; v_call: TRBV30; j_call: TRBJ2-2; cdr3_aa: CAWSGQLNTGELFF; cdr3_nt: TGTGCCTGGAGTGGTCAGTTGAACACCGGGGAGCTGTTTTTT
clone_size: .; d_call: TRBD1; v_call: TRBV5-1; j_call: TRBJ1-2; cdr3_aa: CASSGQGAYGYTF; cdr3_nt: TGCGCCAGCAGCGGCCAGGGGGCCTATGGCTACACCTTC
clone_size: once; d_call: .; v_call: TRBV5-6; j_call: TRBJ2-1; cdr3_aa: CASSSTGLEGNEQFF; cdr3_nt: TGTGCCAGCAGCTCTACAGGGCTAGAGGGAAATGAGCAGTTCTTC
clone_size: .; d_call: TRBD1; v_call: TRBV5-1; j_call: TRBJ1-3; cdr3_aa: CASSLAGTGSGNTIYF; cdr3_nt: TGCGCCAGCAGCTTAGCCGGGACAGGCTCTGGAAACACCATATATTTT
clone_size: .; d_call: .; v_call: TRBV7-2; j_call: TRBJ1-1; cdr3_aa: CASSSPFGGGTEAFF; cdr3_nt: TGTGCCAGCAGCAGCCCCTTTGGGGGGGGGACTGAAGCTTTCTTT
clone_size: .; d_call: .; v_call: TRBV28; j_call: TRBJ1-2; cdr3_aa: CASHSSRGKNYGYTF; cdr3_nt: TGTGCCAGCCACTCCTCGAGAGGGAAAAACTATGGCTACACCTTC
clone_size: .; d_call: TRBD1; v_call: TRBV19; j_call: TRBJ1-1; cdr3_aa: CASSIRRGTVNTEAFF; cdr3_nt: TGTGCCAGTAGTATACGTCGCGGGACAGTGAACACTGAAGCTTTCTTT
clone_size: .; d_call: .; v_call: TRBV29-1; j_call: TRBJ2-3; cdr3_aa: CSVEGGSTDTQYF; cdr3_nt: TGCAGCGTTGAAGGCGGGAGCACAGATACGCAGTATTTT
clone_size: .; d_call: TRBD2; v_call: TRBV7-6; j_call: TRBJ2-7; cdr3_aa: CASSPRPILAGANSYEQYF; cdr3_nt: TGTGCCAGCAGCCCCCGTCCCATACTAGCGGGGGCCAACTCCTACGAGCAGTACTTC
clone_size: .; d_call: .; v_call: TRBV6-6; j_call: TRBJ2-5; cdr3_aa: CASSYSGQETQYF; cdr3_nt: TGTGCCAGCAGTTACTCAGGACAGGAGACCCAGTACTTC
clone_size: once; d_call: TRBD1; v_call: TRBV2; j_call: TRBJ1-1; cdr3_aa: CASSATGGTEAFF; cdr3_nt: TGTGCCAGCAGTGCCACAGGGGGCACTGAAGCTTTCTTT
clone_size: .; d_call: TRBD1; v_call: TRBV3-1/TRBV3-2; j_call: TRBJ2-5; cdr3_aa: CASSQGPTGGAWGTQYF; cdr3_nt: TGTGCCAGCAGCCAGGGGCCGACAGGGGGCGCGTGGGGGACCCAGTACTTC
clone_size: .; d_call: TRBD1; v_call: TRBV6-5; j_call: TRBJ2-1; cdr3_aa: CASRGTGDYNEQFF; cdr3_nt: TGTGCCAGCAGGGGGACAGGCGACTACAATGAGCAGTTCTTC
clone_size: .; d_call: TRBD1; v_call: TRBV19; j_call: TRBJ2-7; cdr3_aa: CASSLQGASSYEQYF; cdr3_nt: TGTGCCAGTAGCCTACAGGGGGCTAGCTCCTACGAGCAGTACTTC
clone_size: .; d_call: .; v_call: TRBV5-1; j_call: TRBJ2-5; cdr3_aa: CASSLWTTQETQYF; cdr3_nt: TGCGCCAGCAGCTTATGGACTACTCAAGAGACCCAGTACTTC
clone_size: .; d_call: .; v_call: TRBV10-1; j_call: TRBJ1-1; cdr3_aa: CASSSHLSGNTEAFF; cdr3_nt: TGCGCCAGCAGTTCTCACCTCTCGGGGAACACTGAAGCTTTCTTT
clone_size: .; d_call: .; v_call: TRBV4-1; j_call: TRBJ2-7; cdr3_aa: CASSQLEAYEQYF; cdr3_nt: TGCGCCAGCAGCCAACTAGAGGCCTACGAGCAGTACTTC
clone_size: .; d_call: TRBD1; v_call: TRBV6-1; j_call: TRBJ1-2; cdr3_aa: CASSEMGQGSFTF; cdr3_nt: TGTGCCAGCAGTGAGATGGGACAGGGGTCTTTCACCTTC
clone_size: few; d_call: .; v_call: TRBV3-1/TRBV3-2; j_call: TRBJ1-2; cdr3_aa: CASSLRSRGYTF; cdr3_nt: TGTGCCAGCAGCCTTCGGTCGAGGGGCTACACCTTC
clone_size: .; d_call: .; v_call: TRBV5-1; j_call: TRBJ2-3; cdr3_aa: CASSLDNPSTDTQYF; cdr3_nt: TGCGCCAGCAGCCTTGACAACCCTAGCACAGATACGCAGTATTTT
clone_size: .; d_call: TRBD2; v_call: TRBV5-1; j_call: TRBJ2-5; cdr3_aa: CASTISGSYGETQYF; cdr3_nt: TGCGCCAGCACGATTAGCGGGAGTTATGGAGAGACCCAGTACTTC
clone_size: .; d_call: TRBD1; v_call: TRBV7-9; j_call: TRBJ1-4; cdr3_aa: CASSLVDRGYGSNEKLFF; cdr3_nt: TGTGCCAGCAGCTTAGTAGACAGGGGATACGGGTCTAATGAAAAACTGTTTTTT
clone_size: .; d_call: TRBD1; v_call: TRBV9; j_call: TRBJ2-3; cdr3_aa: CASSVRAGTGGSPSTDTQYF; cdr3_nt: TGTGCCAGCAGCGTTCGAGCCGGGACAGGGGGATCTCCGAGCACAGATACGCAGTATTTT
clone_size: .; d_call: .; v_call: TRBV6-6; j_call: TRBJ2-5; cdr3_aa: CASSYSKPSAETQYF; cdr3_nt: TGTGCCAGCAGTTACTCGAAGCCTAGTGCCGAGACCCAGTACTTC
clone_size: once; d_call: TRBD1; v_call: TRBV4-1; j_call: TRBJ2-3; cdr3_aa: CASSQALLTGDSTDTQYF; cdr3_nt: TGCGCCAGCAGCCAAGCCCTACTGACAGGGGATAGCACAGATACGCAGTATTTT
clone_size: once; d_call: .; v_call: TRBV14; j_call: TRBJ2-7; cdr3_aa: CASSQARGGEQYF; cdr3_nt: TGTGCCAGCAGCCAAGCCAGGGGAGGGGAGCAGTACTTC
clone_size: .; d_call: TRBD1; v_call: TRBV19; j_call: TRBJ2-6; cdr3_aa: CASSDYRGPTGANVLTF; cdr3_nt: TGTGCCAGTAGTGACTACAGGGGCCCAACTGGGGCCAACGTCCTGACTTTC
clone_size: .; d_call: TRBD1; v_call: TRBV6-6; j_call: TRBJ1-1; cdr3_aa: CASGQGLTEAFF; cdr3_nt: TGTGCCAGCGGACAGGGTCTAACTGAAGCTTTCTTT
clone_size: .; d_call: TRBD2; v_call: TRBV9; j_call: TRBJ2-7; cdr3_aa: CASSARSGRSNEQYF; cdr3_nt: TGTGCCAGCAGCGCCCGTAGCGGGAGATCTAACGAGCAGTACTTC
clone_size: .; d_call: .; v_call: TRBV27; j_call: TRBJ2-3; cdr3_aa: CASSGVAEITDTQYF; cdr3_nt: TGTGCCAGCAGCGGCGTAGCGGAGATCACAGATACGCAGTATTTT
clone_size: .; d_call: .; v_call: TRBV27; j_call: TRBJ1-5; cdr3_aa: CASSPSRLSARDNQPQHF; cdr3_nt: TGTGCCAGCAGTCCTTCCCGTCTGAGTGCGAGGGACAATCAGCCCCAGCATTTT
clone_size: .; d_call: .; v_call: TRBV30; j_call: TRBJ1-2; cdr3_aa: CAWSPGADYGYTF; cdr3_nt: TGTGCCTGGAGTCCAGGGGCAGACTATGGCTACACCTTC
clone_size: .; d_call: .; v_call: TRBV10-3; j_call: TRBJ2-7; cdr3_aa: CAVYRGAGDEQYF; cdr3_nt: TGTGCCGTCTACAGGGGAGCGGGCGACGAGCAGTACTTC
clone_size: .; d_call: TRBD2; v_call: TRBV4-1; j_call: TRBJ2-3; cdr3_aa: CASSRLAGAGNVDTQYF; cdr3_nt: TGCGCCAGCAGTCGACTAGCGGGGGCGGGAAACGTGGATACGCAGTATTTT
clone_size: .; d_call: .; v_call: TRBV19; j_call: TRBJ1-4; cdr3_aa: CASSGQTDEKLFF; cdr3_nt: TGTGCCAGTAGTGGTCAGACTGATGAAAAACTGTTTTTT
clone_size: few; d_call: TRBD1; v_call: TRBV29-1; j_call: TRBJ1-2; cdr3_aa: CSVEPGQGNYGYTF; cdr3_nt: TGCAGCGTCGAGCCGGGACAGGGGAACTATGGCTACACCTTC
clone_size: .; d_call: .; v_call: TRBV4-1; j_call: TRBJ2-2; cdr3_aa: CASSQQTRWPGELFF; cdr3_nt: TGCGCCAGCAGCCAACAAACTAGATGGCCCGGGGAGCTGTTTTTT
clone_size: .; d_call: TRBD2; v_call: TRBV7-2; j_call: TRBJ2-3; cdr3_aa: CASSLTSGSQDTQYF; cdr3_nt: TGTGCCAGCAGCTTGACTAGCGGGAGTCAAGATACGCAGTATTTT
clone_size: .; d_call: .; v_call: TRBV18; j_call: TRBJ1-2; cdr3_aa: CASSPLGGEDYGYTF; cdr3_nt: TGTGCCAGCTCACCACTCGGTGGGGAGGACTATGGCTACACCTTC
clone_size: .; d_call: .; v_call: TRBV19; j_call: TRBJ1-4; cdr3_aa: CASSISDRPLEKLFF; cdr3_nt: TGTGCCAGTAGTATATCAGACAGGCCGTTGGAAAAACTGTTTTTT
clone_size: .; d_call: TRBD2; v_call: TRBV5-1; j_call: TRBJ2-5; cdr3_aa: CASSSGLAGGPWETQYF; cdr3_nt: TGCGCCAGCAGCTCCGGACTAGCGGGGGGGCCGTGGGAGACCCAGTACTTC
clone_size: .; d_call: .; v_call: TRBV5-4; j_call: TRBJ1-3; cdr3_aa: CASSLQGSTGNTIYF; cdr3_nt: TGTGCCAGCAGCCTACAGGGATCGACAGGAAACACCATATATTTT
clone_size: .; d_call: .; v_call: TRBV18; j_call: TRBJ2-7; cdr3_aa: CASSPRGVGEQYF; cdr3_nt: TGTGCCAGCTCACCCAGGGGGGTGGGCGAGCAGTACTTC
clone_size: .; d_call: .; v_call: TRBV21-1; j_call: TRBJ1-1; cdr3_aa: CASSKDRQGMGEAFF; cdr3_nt: TGTGCCAGCAGCAAAGACCGACAGGGGATGGGTGAAGCTTTCTTT
clone_size: .; d_call: .; v_call: TRBV19; j_call: TRBJ1-5; cdr3_aa: CASSTGGVQPQHF; cdr3_nt: TGTGCCAGCAGCACGGGGGGGGTCCAGCCCCAGCATTTT
clone_size: .; d_call: .; v_call: TRBV30; j_call: TRBJ2-3; cdr3_aa: CAWSPLGGGTDTQYF; cdr3_nt: TGTGCCTGGAGTCCGCTAGGGGGAGGCACAGATACGCAGTATTTT
clone_size: .; d_call: TRBD1; v_call: TRBV13; j_call: TRBJ1-3; cdr3_aa: CASSTGGSGNTIYF; cdr3_nt: TGTGCCAGCAGCACAGGGGGAAGTGGAAACACCATATATTTT
clone_size: .; d_call: .; v_call: TRBV20-1; j_call: TRBJ2-7; cdr3_aa: CSASHRGWTYEQYF; cdr3_nt: TGCAGTGCTAGTCACCGCGGGTGGACCTACGAGCAGTACTTC